The next 24 T cell receptor beta chains were all read from a single sample in a study of blood T cell repertoires in COVID-19. The repertoire was sequenced with immunoSEQ multiplex PCR; TCRdb's copy has only in-frame clones and lacks some. Found here are tens of thousands of clones, about 85% of them singletons; the top ten hold 5%. Sequencing was carried out using peripheral blood. The receptors were sampled from a man aged 35 to 55 with active COVID-19.

This clone was picked up one time. In nucleotides, the CDR3 is TGTGCCAGTACTCGGACTAGCGGAAATGAGCAGTTCTTC. It specifies CASTRTSGNEQFF. The V call is TRBV19, the J call TRBJ2-1, with 10 bases lining up with TRBD2. V was clipped by 7 bases and J by 7 bases; unmatched bases: 4. Germline CDR1 LNHDA, CDR2 SQIVND (reference sequence). The CDR3 consists of 13 residues. The whole variable domain, remainder taken from reference TRBV19 and TRBJ2-1, is DGGITQSPKYLFRKEGQNVTLSCEQNLNHDAMYWYRQDPGQGLRLIYYSQIVNDFQKGDIAEGYSVSREKKESFPLTVTSAQKNPTAFYLCASTRTSGNEQFFGPGTRLTVL.

This CDR3 is CASSLGLAGDQQFF. The CDR3 nucleotides read TGTGCCAGCAGCCTCGGACTAGCGGGGGACCAGCAGTTCTTC. This sequence joins TRBV6-5 and TRBJ2-1, with 13 bases fitting TRBD2. The CDR3 is made up of 14 amino acids. V shed 6 bases and J 11 bases; nucleotides not matched to a gene: 7. The germline CDR1 and CDR2 sequences are MNHEY and SVGAGI.

The chain carries TRBV28 and TRBJ2-7; 10 nucleotides align to TRBD2. Per the germline V gene, CDR1 is MDHEN and CDR2 is SYDVKM. The CDR3 has 15 amino acids. V lost 6 bases, J lost 1 base, and 6 bases stayed unmatched. The CDR3 DNA follows: TGTGCCAGCAGCTCCGGGACTAGCGTTTCCTACGAGCAGTACTTC. Protein product: CASSSGTSVSYEQYF.

The CDR3 loop is CASSQSPVKGTDTQYF. DNA of the CDR3: TGCGCCAGCAGCCAATCCCCGGTGAAAGGCACAGATACGCAGTATTTT. The chain recombines TRBV4-1 with TRBJ2-3; D is unclear. This CDR3 region has 16 residues. Germline V CDR1 and CDR2: MGHRA, YSYEKL. Between the trimmed V and J ends, which lost 2 bases and 1 base, there was a span of 13 bases.

V is TRBV7-9 and J is TRBJ1-5, with D hard to call. This CDR3 region has 14 residues. Germline V lookup: CDR1 SEHNR, CDR2 FQNEAQ (reference sequence). V lost 1 base and J 1 base, leaving 5 bases between the germline ends. The CDR3 DNA sequence: TGTGCCAGCAGCTTAGGAGCCAGCAATCAGCCCCAGCATTTT. Amino acid sequence: CASSLGASNQPQHF.

This chain links TRBV9 with TRBJ2-7, with D perhaps matching TRBD2 (6 bases). The CDR3 contains 13 residues. Between the trimmed V and J ends, which lost 2 bases and 5 bases, there was a span of 11 bases. CDR1 is SGDLS and CDR2 is YYNGEE in the germline V gene. CDR3 sequence (DNA): TGTGCCAGCAGCGTCGCCGGCGGGGACGAGCAGTACTTC. Residues: CASSVAGGDEQYF.

The chain combines TRBV20-1 with TRBJ1-2, with D uncertain. V lost 3 bases to trimming and J lost 8 bases, with 13 bases between them. CDR3 size: 12 residues. Germline V CDR1 and CDR2: DFQATT, SNEGSKA (reference sequence). The CDR3: CSASSGTPGYTF. CDR3 coding DNA: TGCAGTGCTAGTTCAGGAACTCCGGGCTACACCTTC.

The chain uses TRBV27 and TRBJ1-2; 7 bases match TRBD1. The V and J ends lost 5 bases and 3 bases, in that order; junction bases with no gene match: 18. This CDR3 spans 18 amino acids. From germline, CDR1 is MNHEY and CDR2 SMNVEV (reference sequence). The CDR3 region is CASSLEGGADSIYYGYTF. CDR3 coding DNA: TGTGCCAGCAGTCTCGAAGGGGGCGCAGATTCGATCTACTATGGCTACACCTTC.

The V call is TRBV30, the J call TRBJ2-7; the D gene is possibly TRBD2 (6 bases). V lost 4 bases and J lost 1, with 14 bases in between. Germline V gives CDR1 GTSNPN, CDR2 SVGIG (reference sequence). This CDR3 is built from 14 residues. In DNA form, the CDR3 reads TGTGCCTGGAATGGAGGGGACCGTTCCTACGAGCAGTACTTC. Its protein is CAWNGGDRSYEQYF.

V gene TRBV29-1 combines with J gene TRBJ2-5; tentatively, D is TRBD2 (5 bases). Between the trimmed V and J ends, which lost 2 bases and 2 bases, there was a span of 9 bases. The germline V gene encodes CDR1 SQVTM and CDR2 ANQGSEA. The CDR3 is made up of 13 amino acids. CDR3: CSVERRVQETQYF. Written as DNA, the CDR3 is TGCAGCGTTGAAAGGCGGGTTCAAGAGACCCAGTACTTC. The variable domain in full, with the rest retrieved from reference TRBV29-1 and TRBJ2-5, is SAVISQKPSRDICQRGTSLTIQCQVDSQVTMMFWYRQQPGQSLTLIATANQGSEATYESGFVIDKFPISRPNLTFSTLTVSNMSPEDSSIYLCSVERRVQETQYFGPGTRLLVL.

This rearrangement joins TRBV18 to TRBJ2-1, with TRBD2 matching over 12 bases. Per germline, CDR1 KGHSH and CDR2 LQKENI. The CDR3 runs to 19 residues. The ends lost 2 bases at V and 2 bases at J; junction bases unmatched: 10. CDR3 loop: CASSPMLASGRVPYNEQFF. The DNA for the CDR3 is TGTGCCAGCTCACCAATGCTGGCTAGCGGGAGGGTCCCCTACAATGAGCAGTTCTTC.

The V and J genes are TRBV27 and TRBJ2-7; 7 nucleotides align to TRBD1. This CDR3 comprises 13 residues. After removal of 6 bases from V and 5 bases from J, the junction contained 7 bases not matched to a gene. In germline, CDR1 is MNHEY, CDR2 SMNVEV (reference sequence). CDR3 amino acids: CASRLNRGDEQYF. CDR3 sequence (DNA): TGTGCCAGCAGGTTGAACAGGGGAGACGAGCAGTACTTC.

This clone has a handful of counts. J is TRBJ2-7 and V is TRBV19; D possibly corresponds to TRBD2 (6 bases). Germline lookup yields CDR1 LNHDA and CDR2 SQIVND (reference sequence). The CDR3 has 16 residues. V dropped 0 bases and J dropped 6 bases, with 18 bases sitting between them. The CDR3 nucleotides are TGTGCCAGTAGTATAGATCATAGCGGAGGGGTAGGCGAGCAGTACTTC. This encodes CASSIDHSGGVGEQYF.

In regard to this clone: Other DNA sequences in this specimen translate into the identical CDR3. The V call is TRBV28, the J call TRBJ2-2, with D perhaps matching TRBD2 (6 bases). The V gene's germline CDR1 is MDHEN and CDR2 SYDVKM. The CDR3 has 16 amino acids. The V end lost 2 bases, the J end lost 0 bases, and 10 bases lay between the germline ends. The CDR3 coding sequence is TGTGCCAGCAGTTTAATAGGGACTTCGAACACCGGGGAGCTGTTTTTT. Translation: CASSLIGTSNTGELFF.

The chain is built from TRBV28 and TRBJ2-1; 7 nucleotides agree with TRBD1. J was trimmed by 3 bases and V by 5 bases; bases with no gene match: 7. This CDR3 is 15 amino acids long. Germline loops: CDR1 MDHEN, CDR2 SYDVKM. This CDR3 reads CASSLGQVLYNEQFF. CDR3 coding DNA: TGTGCCAGCAGTCTAGGACAGGTCCTCTACAATGAGCAGTTCTTC.

V and J are TRBV27 and TRBJ2-5; no reliable D call. This CDR3 has 14 amino acids. Trimming left V 4 bases short and J 2 bases short, with 11 bases between. CDR1 and CDR2 from the germline V gene are MNHEY and SMNVEV (reference sequence). The CDR3 spells CASSYQVPQETQYF. Written as DNA, the CDR3 is TGTGCCAGCAGTTATCAGGTACCTCAAGAGACCCAGTACTTC.

The V gene is TRBV6-6, the J gene TRBJ1-1; D might be TRBD1 (5 bases). V lost 4 bases, J lost 5 bases, and 17 bases lay in between. Looked up from germline, CDR1 is MNHNY and CDR2 is SVGAGI (reference sequence). This CDR3 has 15 residues. CDR3 nucleotide sequence: TGTGCCAGCAGTTTCCTTACGGTGGGGGGAACTGAAGCTTTCTTT. Translating it yields CASSFLTVGGTEAFF.

V gene TRBV7-3 combines with J gene TRBJ2-1; 11 nucleotides align to TRBD1. CDR1 is SGHTA, CDR2 FQGTGA, per germline. The V gene end was trimmed by 5 bases and the J gene end by 2 bases; junction bases not matched to a gene: 2. The CDR3 totals 15 residues. As DNA, the CDR3 is TGTGCCAGCAGCATGGGACAGGGGGCCTACAATGAGCAGTTCTTC. Its translation: CASSMGQGAYNEQFF.

This clone is a singleton in its sample. The chain recombines TRBV28 with TRBJ1-4, with 9 bases lining up with TRBD1. Looked up from germline, CDR1 is MDHEN and CDR2 is SYDVKM. CDR3 length equals 14 residues. The ends lost 6 bases at V and 8 bases at J; junction bases unmatched: 7. The CDR3 loop is CASRAWTGDEKLFF. CDR3 in DNA: TGTGCCAGCAGAGCGTGGACAGGGGACGAAAAACTGTTTTTT.

The chain employs TRBV5-4 and TRBJ2-1, with 15 nucleotides matching TRBD2. V dropped 4 bases and J dropped 8; count of bases not matched to a gene: 10. The CDR3 spans 17 residues. Germline lookup yields CDR1 SGHNT and CDR2 YYREEE (reference sequence). In DNA form, the CDR3 reads TGTGCCAGCAGCCTGGGACTAGCGGGAGGATACAGCGATGAGCAGTTCTTC. Its protein product is CASSLGLAGGYSDEQFF.

This chain uses TRBV6-2 or TRBV6-3 with TRBJ1-5; 9 positions match TRBD1. CDR3 length: 15 residues. The trim removed 6 bases at V and 6 bases at J, leaving 9 bases unmatched. The germline CDR1 and CDR2 sequences are MNHEY and SVGEGT. CDR3 bases: TGTGCCAGCAGGCCTACAGGGGGCCTAATTCAGCCCCAGCATTTT. This gives the protein CASRPTGGLIQPQHF.

This chain uses TRBV2 with TRBJ1-2, with 7 bases fitting TRBD1. V dropped 9 bases and J dropped 7; count of bases not matched to a gene: 5. CDR1 is SNHLY and CDR2 is FYNNEI in the germline V gene. The CDR3 loop spans 11 amino acids. DNA of the CDR3: TGTGCCAGTGACAGGGAAAGTGGCTACACCTTC. Its translation: CASDRESGYTF.

This chain connects TRBV19 to TRBJ2-1; D possibly corresponds to TRBD1 (5 bases). The germline V and J ends were trimmed by 7 bases and 3 bases, with 16 bases remaining between them. This CDR3 comprises 15 residues. CDR1 is LNHDA, CDR2 SQIVND, per germline (reference sequence). The chain's CDR3 is CASTSDSQLYNEQFF. Here the CDR3 DNA reads TGTGCCAGTACATCCGACAGTCAACTCTACAATGAGCAGTTCTTC.

This chain links TRBV11-2 with TRBJ2-7; weak D call: TRBD1 (6 bases). Germline-derived CDR1 and CDR2 are SGHAT and FQNNGV. V was shortened by 6 bases and J by 4 bases, with 16 bases between the two germline ends. This CDR3 comprises 14 residues. This CDR3 reads CASSVLTGLYEQYF. CDR3 coding DNA: TGTGCCAGCAGTGTACTGACAGGCCTATACGAGCAGTACTTC.